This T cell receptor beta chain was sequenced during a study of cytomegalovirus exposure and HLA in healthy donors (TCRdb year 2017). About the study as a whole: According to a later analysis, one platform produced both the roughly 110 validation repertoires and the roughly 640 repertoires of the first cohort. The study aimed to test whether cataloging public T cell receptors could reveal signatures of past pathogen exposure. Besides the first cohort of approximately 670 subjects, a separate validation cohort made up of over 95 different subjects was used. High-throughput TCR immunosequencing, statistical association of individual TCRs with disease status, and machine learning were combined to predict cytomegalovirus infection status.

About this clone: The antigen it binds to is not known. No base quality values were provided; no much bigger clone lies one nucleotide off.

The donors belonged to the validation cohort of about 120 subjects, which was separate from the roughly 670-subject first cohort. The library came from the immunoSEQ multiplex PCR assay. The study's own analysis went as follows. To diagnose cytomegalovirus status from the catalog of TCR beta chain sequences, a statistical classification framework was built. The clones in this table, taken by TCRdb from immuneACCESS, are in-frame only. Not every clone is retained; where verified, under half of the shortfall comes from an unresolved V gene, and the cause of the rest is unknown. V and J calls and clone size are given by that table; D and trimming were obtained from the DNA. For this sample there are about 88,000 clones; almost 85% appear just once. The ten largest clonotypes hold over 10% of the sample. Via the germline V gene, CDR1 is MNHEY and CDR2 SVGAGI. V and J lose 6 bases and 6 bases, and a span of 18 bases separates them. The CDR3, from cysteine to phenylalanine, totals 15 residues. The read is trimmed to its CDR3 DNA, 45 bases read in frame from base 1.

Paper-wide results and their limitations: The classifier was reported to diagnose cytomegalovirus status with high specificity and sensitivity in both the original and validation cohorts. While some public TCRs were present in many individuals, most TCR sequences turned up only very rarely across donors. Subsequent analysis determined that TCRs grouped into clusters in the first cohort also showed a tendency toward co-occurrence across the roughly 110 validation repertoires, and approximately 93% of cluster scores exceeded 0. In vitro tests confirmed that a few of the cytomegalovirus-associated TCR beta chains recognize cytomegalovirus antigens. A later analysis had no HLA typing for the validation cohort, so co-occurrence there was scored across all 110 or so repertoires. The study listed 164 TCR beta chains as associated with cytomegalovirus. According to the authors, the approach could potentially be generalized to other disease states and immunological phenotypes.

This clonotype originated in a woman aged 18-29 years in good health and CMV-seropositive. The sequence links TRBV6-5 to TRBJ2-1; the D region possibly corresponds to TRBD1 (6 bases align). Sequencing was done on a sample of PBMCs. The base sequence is TGTGCCAGCAGCCAAAGGGGGAAGTGGTCCAATGAGCAGTTCTTC. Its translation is CASSQRGKWSNEQFF.